This paragraph covers one T cell receptor beta chain sequence. Additional DNA sequences in this sample encode the identical CDR3. The study ran its PCR with 60 Vbeta and 13 Jbeta primers. Sequencing used immunoSEQ multiplex PCR; TCRdb keeps in-frame clones, though not all of them. The sample has around 85,000 clones, 65% to 80% seen once. This entry is derived from a study of cytomegalovirus exposure and HLA in healthy donors. This CDR3 spans 15 amino acids. The germline V gene has CDR1 SGDLS and CDR2 YYNGEE. V trimming: 0 bases; J trimming: 3 bases; junction bases outside the gene matches: 3. The clonotype was recovered from a man aged 60 to 75 in good health and CMV-seronegative. V usage is TRBV9 and J usage is TRBJ2-5, with 9 bases lining up with TRBD2. The sequenced sample was PBMCs. The CDR3 reads CASSVEGGGEETQYF. CDR3 DNA sequence: TGTGCCAGCAGCGTAGAGGGCGGGGGGGAAGAGACCCAGTACTTC.